This TCR beta chain was captured in a study of blood T cells in healthy people across ages. With respect to this clonotype: The antigen remains unidentified.

J gave up 6 bases and V 6 bases, and 7 bases lay outside the gene matches. Germline V gene sequence: CDR1 WSHSY, CDR2 SAAADI. The CDR3 spans 14 residues. The study recruited healthy Caucasian donors from Russia who were aged about 6 to 95. Study results and caveats: Versus aged donors, long-lived donors had higher diversity and more naive CD4+ cells.

Sample-barcoded 5' priming and a J-beta primer mix drove a second PCR of 7 to 11 cycles. A 12-random-nucleotide template-switch adaptor tagged each cDNA molecule. In TCRdb, the 5' RACE reads were re-called with MiXCR into one record per CDR3 protein. In the table there are just over 800,000 distinct CDR3 sequences, 62% of which are singletons. The chain joins TRBV10-2 to TRBJ2-2; TRBD1 agrees at 7 bases. This clonotype was obtained from a young man in good health. Sequenced: blood. CDR3 amino acids: CASSPEGGPGELFF. The CDR3 DNA reads TGCGCCAGCAGCCCTGAAGGGGGCCCCGGGGAGCTGTTTTTT.